The present T cell receptor (beta chain) was sequenced within a study of blood T cell repertoires in COVID-19. Sequencing was performed with immunoSEQ multiplex PCR; in TCRdb, only in-frame clones are kept and a portion is missing. The repertoire holds more than 65,000 clones, with around 79% as singletons. CDR1 is SGHRS and CDR2 is YFSETQ in the germline V gene. V lost 0 bases and J 4 bases, leaving 8 bases between the germline ends. The CDR3 covers 14 residues. The sequence was obtained from a woman between 65 and 79 years old with acute or convalescent COVID-19. This chain joins TRBV5-1 and TRBJ1-3; a weak D match, TRBD1 (5 bases). The material sequenced was peripheral blood. The DNA of the CDR3 is TGCGCCAGCAGCTTGGACAGGTTCGGAAACACCATATATTTT. Translating gives CASSLDRFGNTIYF. Full variable domain (remainder filled in from reference TRBV5-1 and TRBJ1-3): KAGVTQTPRYLIKTRGQQVTLSCSPISGHRSVSWYQQTPGQGLQFLFEYFSETQRNKGNFPGRFSGRQFSNSRSEMNVSTLELGDSALYLCASSLDRFGNTIYFGEGSWLTVV.